A selection of T cell receptor beta chains follows, all from one sample in a study of blood T cells in healthy people across ages. TCRdb ran MiXCR on the 5' RACE reads and lists one entry per CDR3 protein. The sample has 600,000 or so distinct CDR3 sequences; about 30% are singletons. The sample consisted of blood. These receptors originate from a woman aged 80 or over in good health. The CDR3 runs from the conserved cysteine through the conserved F or W.

TRBV15	TRBJ2-5	CATNTGLAGTKETQYF
TRBV6-1	TRBJ2-1	CASILENPNEQFF
TRBV28	TRBJ1-6	CASSLGGARNSPLHF
TRBV7-9	TRBJ1-2	CASSRGGYTLSGYTF
TRBV5-1	TRBJ1-1	CASSLGQFSPNTEAFF
TRBV2	TRBJ1-1	CASSVGRNPTTEAFF
TRBV3-1	TRBJ2-3	CASSQGSGSTDTQYF
TRBV30	TRBJ1-1	CAWAGVQATEAFF
TRBV7-2	TRBJ2-5	CASSVGRRPTQYF
TRBV3-1	TRBJ2-3	CASSPVDPRLSTQYF
TRBV6-5	NA	CASSGGGFLLNEQYF
TRBV4-1	TRBJ2-2	CASSRYLLTSGGAATGELFF
TRBV5-6	TRBJ2-7	CASSEAEVQYF
TRBV18	TRBJ2-4	CASSPGREQYF
TRBV10-3	TRBJ2-1	CAISEREGTSNEQFF
TRBV11-2	TRBJ1-5	CASSPTGANQPQHF
TRBV20-1	TRBJ1-6	CSAREGLSSYNSPLHF
TRBV2	TRBJ2-7	CASSLSLVIYEQYF
TRBV5-1	TRBJ1-2	CASSLQQGGAGGYTF
TRBV4-3	TRBJ1-5	CASSQVWGGNQPQHF
TRBV6-5	TRBJ1-2	CASRTGPDYGYIF
TRBV4-1	TRBJ2-7	CASSQDGAGTAVWSSYEQYF
TRBV4-3	TRBJ2-1	CASSKEQGGNEQFF
TRBV6-5	TRBJ1-4	CASSYVRATNEKLFF
TRBV7-8	TRBJ2-1	CASSRTSGGNEQFF
TRBV5-1	TRBJ1-1	CASSLGRTNTEAFF
TRBV2	TRBJ2-1	CASSEPGLGVNEQFF
TRBV7-2	TRBJ2-7	CASSRRGGPTYEQYF
TRBV2	TRBJ2-7	CASSDGRGGYEQYF
TRBV25-1	TRBJ1-5	CASSNGARNQPQHF
TRBV7-2	TRBJ2-3	CASSLRSGGAVSDTQYF